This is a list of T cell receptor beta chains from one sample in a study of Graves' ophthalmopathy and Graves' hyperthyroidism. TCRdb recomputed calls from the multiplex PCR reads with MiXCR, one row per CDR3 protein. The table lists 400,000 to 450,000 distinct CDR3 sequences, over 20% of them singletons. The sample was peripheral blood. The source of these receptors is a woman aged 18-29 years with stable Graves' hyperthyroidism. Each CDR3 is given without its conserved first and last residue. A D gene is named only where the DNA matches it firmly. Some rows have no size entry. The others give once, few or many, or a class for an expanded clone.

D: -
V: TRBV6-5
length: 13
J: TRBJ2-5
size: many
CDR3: ASSYEWGGQETQY

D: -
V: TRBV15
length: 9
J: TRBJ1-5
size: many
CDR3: AITRNQPQH

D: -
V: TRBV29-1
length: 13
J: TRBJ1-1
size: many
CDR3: SVGGRRTVNTEAF

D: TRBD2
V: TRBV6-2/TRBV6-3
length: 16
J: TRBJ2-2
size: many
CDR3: ASSTWTSGRAGAGELF

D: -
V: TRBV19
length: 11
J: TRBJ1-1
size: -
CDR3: ASNPGMNTEAF

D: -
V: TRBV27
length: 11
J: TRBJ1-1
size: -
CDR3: ASSLSRAREAF

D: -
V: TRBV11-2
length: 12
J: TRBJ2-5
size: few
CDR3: ASSPGTLLGTQY

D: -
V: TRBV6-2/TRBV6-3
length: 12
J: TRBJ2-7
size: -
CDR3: ASGLRGHRYEQY

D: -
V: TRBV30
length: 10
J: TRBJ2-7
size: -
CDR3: AWSTMDYEQY

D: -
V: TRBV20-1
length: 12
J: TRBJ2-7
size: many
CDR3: SARLHGSLYEQY